This T cell receptor beta chain came from a study of blood T cell repertoires in COVID-19. Study in general: The samples span acute and convalescent COVID-19 from the United States, Italy and Spain.

How the authors handled the data: By means of reference gene primer amplification, nucleated cell counts were estimated. Sequencing used immunoSEQ multiplex PCR; TCRdb keeps in-frame clones, though not all of them. The DNA gave D and trimming, while V, J and clone size come from that table. The table shows 95,000 to 150,000 clones, with roughly 88% occurring only once. The CDR3 is 18 amino acids. Per the germline V gene, CDR1 is LGHDT and CDR2 is YNNKEL (reference sequence). V lost 5 bases, J lost 2 bases, and 19 bases lay in between. The rearrangement uses TRBV3-1 (or the pseudogene TRBV3-2) and TRBJ2-6, with D possibly matching TRBD1 (6 bases). The sequenced sample consisted of peripheral blood. This sequence was found in a man aged 40-55 years with acute or convalescent COVID-19. The CDR3 DNA follows: TGTGCCAGCAGCAGACCGCGACAGGCGCCTACTGGGGCCAACGTCCTGACTTTC. This gives the protein CASSRPRQAPTGANVLTF.